This is a list of T cell receptor beta chains from one sample in a study of spatial heterogeneity in lung cancer. One entry per CDR3 protein, called by TCRdb with MiXCR from the 5' RACE reads. Of 45,000 to 55,000 distinct CDR3 sequences listed, less than 5.5% are singletons. The sequences come from PBMCs, collected at surgery. The receptors originated from a male donor with early-stage non-small cell lung cancer. Both conserved end residues are part of each CDR3. The order of the fields is clone size, J gene, D gene, V gene, CDR3 DNA, CDR3 protein. The D gene is left open where the match is weak. A clone size is listed for some rows: how often the clone was seen (once, few, many), or a class if it is expanded.

clone size: many
J gene: TRBJ2-3
D gene: NA
V gene: TRBV7-6
CDR3 DNA: TGTGCCAGCAGCTCATTCCTGGGTCGCACAGATACGCAGTATTTT
CDR3 protein: CASSSFLGRTDTQYF

clone size: many
J gene: TRBJ1-1
D gene: NA
V gene: TRBV6-5
CDR3 DNA: TGTGCCAGCAGCCTACGGGGCGTCATGAACACTGAAGCTTTCTTT
CDR3 protein: CASSLRGVMNTEAFF

clone size: NA
J gene: TRBJ2-1
D gene: TRBD2
V gene: TRBV5-1
CDR3 DNA: TGCGCCAGCAGCTATGGCACTAGCGGGGACAATGAGCAGTTCTTC
CDR3 protein: CASSYGTSGDNEQFF

clone size: many
J gene: TRBJ1-1
D gene: TRBD1
V gene: TRBV4-3
CDR3 DNA: TGCGCCAGCAGCCTGACAGGGTTGGGGGGGGAAGCTTTCTTT
CDR3 protein: CASSLTGLGGEAFF

clone size: many
J gene: TRBJ1-2
D gene: NA
V gene: TRBV20-1
CDR3 DNA: TGCAGTGCTAGAGATCATCGACAGTCGAGAATTGGCTACACCTTC
CDR3 protein: CSARDHRQSRIGYTF

clone size: many
J gene: TRBJ2-7
D gene: NA
V gene: TRBV19
CDR3 DNA: TGTGCCAGTAGCCCGTACGGGCAAGCCTACGAGCAGTACTTC
CDR3 protein: CASSPYGQAYEQYF

clone size: many
J gene: TRBJ2-1
D gene: TRBD2
V gene: TRBV7-9
CDR3 DNA: TGTGCCAGCAGCTTACCCCCCCGGCTAGCGGGAGTGCTAAGTGAGCAGTTCTTC
CDR3 protein: CASSLPPRLAGVLSEQFF

clone size: many
J gene: TRBJ2-3
D gene: NA
V gene: TRBV7-2
CDR3 DNA: TGTGCCAGCAGCCCGCCCCCTAGGGATACGCAGTATTTT
CDR3 protein: CASSPPPRDTQYF

clone size: many
J gene: TRBJ2-1
D gene: TRBD2
V gene: TRBV5-1
CDR3 DNA: TGCGCCAGTAGGGGCACTAGCGGGACCCCTGGGAATGAGCAGTTCTTC
CDR3 protein: CASRGTSGTPGNEQFF

clone size: many
J gene: TRBJ2-7
D gene: NA
V gene: TRBV10-3
CDR3 DNA: TGTGCCATCAGTGAGAGGAGTAGGGGGAAGTCCTACGAGCAGTACTTC
CDR3 protein: CAISERSRGKSYEQYF

clone size: many
J gene: TRBJ2-7
D gene: TRBD1
V gene: TRBV20-1
CDR3 DNA: TGCAGTGCTAATACTCCCGGGACAGTTAACTCCTACGAGCAGTACTTC
CDR3 protein: CSANTPGTVNSYEQYF

clone size: many
J gene: TRBJ2-5
D gene: NA
V gene: TRBV10-3
CDR3 DNA: TGTGCCATCGTCTGGGTTCAAGAGACCCAGTACTTC
CDR3 protein: CAIVWVQETQYF

clone size: many
J gene: TRBJ2-5
D gene: NA
V gene: TRBV11-1
CDR3 DNA: TGTGCCAGCAGCTTCCCCGGGGGCGGCGGAGAGACCCAGTACTTC
CDR3 protein: CASSFPGGGGETQYF

clone size: many
J gene: TRBJ2-7
D gene: NA
V gene: TRBV20-1
CDR3 DNA: TGCAGTCCACGGACAGCCTACTACGAGCAGTACTTC
CDR3 protein: CSPRTAYYEQYF

clone size: many
J gene: TRBJ2-5
D gene: NA
V gene: TRBV2
CDR3 DNA: TGTGCCAGCAGTTTAGCGGAGACCCAGTACTTC
CDR3 protein: CASSLAETQYF

clone size: many
J gene: TRBJ2-5
D gene: TRBD1
V gene: TRBV20-1
CDR3 DNA: TGCAGTGCTATTAGCCCGGGACAGGGGAACCAGTACTTC
CDR3 protein: CSAISPGQGNQYF

clone size: many
J gene: TRBJ2-2
D gene: NA
V gene: TRBV15
CDR3 DNA: TGTGCCACCAGCAGGGATTCGAACACCGGGGAGCTGTTTTTT
CDR3 protein: CATSRDSNTGELFF

clone size: many
J gene: TRBJ2-2
D gene: TRBD1
V gene: TRBV3-1
CDR3 DNA: TGTGCCAGCAGCCAATTGCTGGACAGGGGCCCCAACACCGGGGAGCTGTTTTTT
CDR3 protein: CASSQLLDRGPNTGELFF

clone size: many
J gene: TRBJ2-1
D gene: NA
V gene: TRBV12-5
CDR3 DNA: TGTGCTAGTGGTTTAGGGGAGACAGCCCTAAATGAGCAGTTCTTC
CDR3 protein: CASGLGETALNEQFF

clone size: many
J gene: TRBJ2-6
D gene: TRBD1
V gene: TRBV19
CDR3 DNA: TGTGCCAGTAAAAAGGAAGACAGGGGCCTTTTCAGCTCTGGGGCCAACGTCCTGACTTTC
CDR3 protein: CASKKEDRGLFSSGANVLTF

clone size: many
J gene: TRBJ2-2
D gene: NA
V gene: TRBV28
CDR3 DNA: TGTGCCAGCAGTTTGGGCACCACGAACACCGGGGAGCTGTTTTTT
CDR3 protein: CASSLGTTNTGELFF

clone size: NA
J gene: TRBJ2-7
D gene: TRBD2
V gene: TRBV20-1
CDR3 DNA: TGCAGTGCTAGAGCTCCCCCTAGCGGCACCTACGAGCAGTACTTC
CDR3 protein: CSARAPPSGTYEQYF

clone size: many
J gene: TRBJ2-1
D gene: NA
V gene: TRBV29-1
CDR3 DNA: TGCAGCGTTGGAAGCCTAGAGCAGTTCTTC
CDR3 protein: CSVGSLEQFF

clone size: many
J gene: TRBJ2-1
D gene: NA
V gene: TRBV12-3/TRBV12-4
CDR3 DNA: TGTGCCAGCAGTTTACTGGCGGGCGGTCATGTTGAGCAGTTCTTC
CDR3 protein: CASSLLAGGHVEQFF

clone size: many
J gene: TRBJ2-7
D gene: TRBD2
V gene: TRBV25-1
CDR3 DNA: TGTGCCAGCAGTCGGGGATTAGCGGGAGCGCAGTACTTC
CDR3 protein: CASSRGLAGAQYF